Listed below are T cell receptor beta chains from one sample, sequenced in a study of blood T cells in healthy people across ages. TCRdb passed the 5' RACE reads through MiXCR, listing each CDR3 protein once. Of roughly 1,000,000 distinct CDR3 sequences listed, under 30% are singletons. The same specimen was also included in a second study, on T cells of mothers and their children.

Sequenced: blood. The receptors shown here come from a girl aged 2-10 years in good health. Each CDR3 is given without its conserved first and last residue. The order of the fields is D gene, CDR3 length, V gene, CDR3 protein. The D gene is left open where the match is weak.

. | 13 | TRBV6-2/TRBV6-3 | ASSYQLTKYNEQF
. | 14 | TRBV4-1 | ASSQEMRARVDTQY
. | 13 | TRBV11-2 | ASSLAVTAQETQY
TRBD2 | 17 | TRBV7-6 | ASSLAPGLAGGYTDTQY
TRBD2 | 15 | TRBV3-1 | ASSQDLGTSRENEQF
. | 12 | TRBV6-2/TRBV6-3 | ASGRGPSIYEQY
. | 12 | TRBV7-9 | ASSLAELIYGYT
TRBD1 | 14 | TRBV18 | ASSRGTGITNEKLF
TRBD1 | 13 | TRBV4-1 | ASSEQGVGSYEQY
. | 11 | TRBV7-9 | ASSTEVGEKLF
. | 11 | TRBV7-9 | ASTPARVDEQY
. | 13 | TRBV19 | ASSPRQTTVYGYT
. | 9 | TRBV28 | ATRDRFEAF
. | 11 | TRBV12-3/TRBV12-4 | ASSWGDTGELF